A few counts support the clone carrying this T cell receptor (beta chain). Its cognate antigen is unknown. These data originate in a study of tumor-infiltrating lymphocytes in primary liver carcinoma. Starting material of around 460 ng total RNA yielded TCR beta cDNA via a constant-region primer. Slightly modified ARM-PCR served as the procedure for the TCR beta libraries. These libraries came from three rounds of nested multiplex PCR. It was with TRBV1-TRBV30 forward primers and a C-beta reverse primer that the first two PCR rounds were run, at roughly 10 cycles each. From the multiplex PCR reads, TCRdb called clonotypes with MiXCR, one entry per CDR3 protein. The table shows 310,000 or so distinct CDR3 sequences, with less than 75% occurring only once. Whole-study results and caveats: Tumor top-250-clone fractions significantly exceeded those of blood (p = 0.039).

The germline V gene encodes CDR1 SEHNR and CDR2 FQNEAQ (reference sequence). The CDR3 is 14 amino acids. Trimming at V came to 1 base and at J to 11 bases, leaving 8 bases not matched to a gene. Unsorted whole blood yielded blood RNA, and germline DNA was extracted as well. The specimen sequenced was peripheral blood. V and J are TRBV7-9 and TRBJ1-2; 9 bases align to TRBD1. The receptor comes from a man aged 35 to 55 with primary liver carcinoma and hepatitis B virus infection. The CDR3 loop reads CASSLDSSDRGYTF. The CDR3 nucleotides read TGTGCCAGCAGCTTAGATTCATCGGACAGGGGTTACACCTTC.